One sample yielded the 16 T cell receptor beta chains listed below, sequenced in a study of TIL therapy for anti-PD-1-resistant metastatic lung cancer. The time point is: pre-treatment sample, taken before nivolumab and TIL therapy. The libraries were made with immunoSEQ v3. Repertoires were generated with immunoSEQ multiplex PCR, while TCRdb's copy carries only in-frame clones and drops some. The repertoire holds approximately 60,000 clones, with about 81% as singletons. The material was blood, obtained at baseline. The receptors here all came from a person aged 25-85 years with non-small cell lung cancer.

The CDR3 here is CASSSGQNTEAFF. In DNA form, the CDR3 reads TGTGCCAGCAGCTCGGGACAGAACACTGAAGCTTTCTTT. The rearrangement uses TRBV7-2 and TRBJ1-1, with D possibly TRBD1 on 6 matching bases. The CDR3 length is 13 residues. With 4 bases removed from V and 1 base from J, the gap between germline ends came to 7 bases. Germline CDR1 SGHTA, CDR2 FQGNSA.

The genes are TRBV7-3 and TRBJ2-3, with a possible D match to TRBD1 (6 bases). The CDR3 is made up of 15 amino acids. Germline V gene lookup returns CDR1 SGHTA and CDR2 FQGTGA. Trimming removed 3 bases from V and 6 bases from J, with 16 bases in between. DNA of the CDR3: TGTGCCAGCAGCTTGTCCGGGACAAAGAGGGATACGCAGTATTTT. Its translation: CASSLSGTKRDTQYF.

This clone was seen just once. The chain carries TRBV10-2 and TRBJ2-3; no reliable D call. From germline, CDR1 is WSHSY and CDR2 SAAADI. CDR3 length: 12 amino acids. V lost 0 bases, J lost 3 bases, and 1 base lay in between. CDR3 amino acids: CASSESTDTQYF. CDR3 sequence (DNA): TGCGCCAGCAGTGAGTCGACAGATACGCAGTATTTT.

J is TRBJ2-5 and V is TRBV18, with D perhaps given as TRBD1 or TRBD2 (5 bases each). Trimming removed 1 base from V and 5 bases from J, with 8 bases in between. The germline CDR1 and CDR2 sequences are KGHSH and LQKENI. The CDR3 runs to 13 residues. The CDR3 bases are TGTGCCAGCTCACCACTCAGGGAGGAGACCCAGTACTTC. This sequence encodes CASSPLREETQYF.

V usage is TRBV6-2 or TRBV6-3 and J usage is TRBJ1-1; D possibly corresponds to TRBD1 (5 bases). Germline V gene lookup returns CDR1 MNHEY and CDR2 SVGEGT. This CDR3 has 14 residues. V shed 7 bases and J shed 7 bases, with 19 bases lying between them. CDR3 residues: CASNPHSGVGEAFF. The CDR3 nucleotides read TGTGCCAGCAACCCCCATTCGGGGGTGGGTGAAGCTTTCTTT.

The chain recombines TRBV18 with TRBJ1-4, with D unresolved. CDR3 length: 16 amino acids. Germline values: CDR1 KGHSH, CDR2 LQKENI. Trimming shortened V by 0 bases and J by 3 bases, and 11 bases separated the two germline ends. As DNA, the CDR3 is TGTGCCAGCTCACCACCGGTTACCTCCTCTAATGAAAAACTGTTTTTT. This encodes CASSPPVTSSNEKLFF. Combining the CDR3 with reference TRBV18 and TRBJ1-4 gives the whole variable domain NAGVMQNPRHLVRRRGQEARLRCSPMKGHSHVYWYRQLPEEGLKFMVYLQKENIIDESGMPKERFSAEFPKEGPSILRIQQVVRGDSAAYFCASSPPVTSSNEKLFFGSGTQLSVL.

The chain joins TRBV4-1 to TRBJ2-5; the D gene is possibly TRBD2 (6 bases). V was pared by 5 bases and J by 4 bases, with 20 bases between. This CDR3 comprises 16 residues. The germline V gene encodes CDR1 MGHRA and CDR2 YSYEKL. CDR3 nucleotide sequence: TGCGCCAGCAGCTATTTTCCGGGACCGCGGGGAGAGACCCAGTACTTC. It codes for CASSYFPGPRGETQYF.

This clone was picked up one time. The chain uses TRBV5-1 and TRBJ1-1, with D perhaps matching TRBD1 (5 bases). Trimming cost V 4 bases and J 4 bases, with 17 bases left between them. In germline, CDR1 is SGHRS, CDR2 YFSETQ. The length of the CDR3 is 15 residues. The CDR3 reads CASSGRWSGTTEAFF. The CDR3 DNA reads TGCGCCAGCAGCGGGAGATGGAGCGGGACCACTGAAGCTTTCTTT.

J is TRBJ2-3 and V is TRBV7-8; 7 bases match TRBD2. CDR1 and CDR2 from the germline V gene are SGHVS and FQNEAQ. The CDR3 loop spans 16 amino acids. The junction had 9 bases not matched to a gene; V was cut back by 5 bases and J by 1 base. In DNA form, the CDR3 reads TGTGCCAGCAGCCCCACCGGACTAGTCGGCACAGATACGCAGTATTTT. It codes for CASSPTGLVGTDTQYF.

V gene TRBV19 combines with J gene TRBJ2-5, with D possibly matching TRBD1 (6 bases). Trimming shortened V by 3 bases and J by 5 bases, and 16 bases separated the two germline ends. CDR1 and CDR2 from the germline V gene are LNHDA and SQIVND (reference sequence). The CDR3 is 15 amino acids. The CDR3 DNA is TGTGCCAGTAGTATTGGCACAGGGCGGTGGGAGACCCAGTACTTC. Translated, it gives CASSIGTGRWETQYF.

This clone was observed a handful of times. The chain couples TRBV30 to TRBJ2-7; the D is unclear. Trimming took 3 bases from V and 0 from J, leaving 9 bases between them. Germline V gene sequence: CDR1 GTSNPN, CDR2 SVGIG (reference sequence). The CDR3 is made up of 13 amino acids. The DNA for the CDR3 is TGTGCCTGGAGGATGAAGAGCTCCTACGAGCAGTACTTC. This sequence encodes CAWRMKSSYEQYF.

V usage is TRBV25-1 and J usage is TRBJ2-3; D perhaps matches TRBD2 (5 bases). V was pared by 3 bases and J by 2 bases, with 12 bases between. CDR1 is MGHDK, CDR2 SYGVNS, per germline. This CDR3 region has 15 residues. The CDR3 is CASSDPSRFTDTQYF. The CDR3 nucleotides read TGTGCCAGCAGTGACCCTAGCCGCTTCACAGATACGCAGTATTTT.

This chain connects TRBV27 to TRBJ1-1; the match to TRBD1 covers 7 bases. Germline trimming cut 8 bases from V and 2 bases from J; bases unmatched to any gene: 5. The germline V gene has CDR1 MNHEY and CDR2 SMNVEV (reference sequence). This CDR3 is built from 13 residues. CDR3: CASVQGGNTEAFF. DNA for the CDR3: TGTGCCAGCGTTCAGGGGGGAAACACTGAAGCTTTCTTT.

This clone was observed a single time. V and J are TRBV7-6 and TRBJ2-1; 8 nucleotides agree with TRBD1. The CDR3 length is 13 residues. V shed 5 bases and J 6 bases; nucleotides not matched to a gene: 3. CDR1 and CDR2 (germline): SGHVS, FNYEAQ. CDR3 amino acids: CASSAGQVNEQFF. The CDR3 DNA reads TGTGCCAGCAGCGCGGGACAGGTCAATGAGCAGTTCTTC.

The chain recombines TRBV11-2 with TRBJ2-1; 9 bases are a match to TRBD2. In germline, CDR1 is SGHAT, CDR2 FQNNGV. Trimming cost V 7 bases and J 7 bases; bases outside gene matches: 11. The CDR3 is made up of 15 amino acids. CDR3 region: CASTLQLAGKNEQFF. CDR3 bases: TGTGCCAGCACCCTCCAGCTAGCGGGAAAGAATGAGCAGTTCTTC.

The count of this clone is one. The chain is built from TRBV7-2 and TRBJ2-3; 8 nucleotides line up with TRBD2. There are 15 residues in the CDR3. Germline loops: CDR1 SGHTA, CDR2 FQGNSA. V lost 1 base to trimming and J lost 5 bases; unmatched junction nucleotides: 5. The CDR3 reads CASSLGRGAIDTQYF. CDR3 DNA sequence: TGTGCCAGCAGCTTAGGGCGGGGGGCGATAGATACGCAGTATTTT.